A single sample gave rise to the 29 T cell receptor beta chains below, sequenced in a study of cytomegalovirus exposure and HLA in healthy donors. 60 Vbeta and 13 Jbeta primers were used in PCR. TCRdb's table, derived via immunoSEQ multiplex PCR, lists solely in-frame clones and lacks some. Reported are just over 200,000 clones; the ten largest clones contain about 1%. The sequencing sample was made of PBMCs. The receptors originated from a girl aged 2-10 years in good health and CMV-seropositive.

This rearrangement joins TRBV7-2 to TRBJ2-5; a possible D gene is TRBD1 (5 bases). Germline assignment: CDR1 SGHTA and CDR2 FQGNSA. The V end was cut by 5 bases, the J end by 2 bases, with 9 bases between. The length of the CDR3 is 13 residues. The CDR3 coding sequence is TGTGCCAGCAGCATGACAGAACAAGAGACCCAGTACTTC. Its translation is CASSMTEQETQYF. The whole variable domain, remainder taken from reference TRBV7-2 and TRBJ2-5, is GAGVSQSPSNKVTEKGKDVELRCDPISGHTALYWYRQSLGQGLEFLIYFQGNSAPDKSGLPSDRFSAERTGGSVSTLTIQRTQQEDSAVYLCASSMTEQETQYFGPGTRLLVL.

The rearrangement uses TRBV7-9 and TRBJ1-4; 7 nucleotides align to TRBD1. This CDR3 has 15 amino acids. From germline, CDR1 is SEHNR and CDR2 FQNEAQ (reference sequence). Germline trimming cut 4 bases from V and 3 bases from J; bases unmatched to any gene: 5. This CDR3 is CASSSGQDPNEKLFF. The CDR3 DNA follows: TGTGCCAGCAGCTCAGGACAGGATCCTAATGAAAAACTGTTTTTT.

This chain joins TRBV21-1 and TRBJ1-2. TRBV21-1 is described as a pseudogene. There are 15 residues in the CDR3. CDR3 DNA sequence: TGTGCCAGCAGCAAAGAGGCAGCTCCCCGGGATGGCTACACCTTC. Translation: CASSKEAAPRDGYTF.

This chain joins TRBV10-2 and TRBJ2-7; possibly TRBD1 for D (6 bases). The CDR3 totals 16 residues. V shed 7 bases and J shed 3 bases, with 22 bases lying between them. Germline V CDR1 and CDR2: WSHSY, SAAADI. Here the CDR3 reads CASTLAQGPPFYEQYF. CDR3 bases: TGCGCCAGCACGTTAGCGCAGGGGCCGCCCTTCTACGAGCAGTACTTC.

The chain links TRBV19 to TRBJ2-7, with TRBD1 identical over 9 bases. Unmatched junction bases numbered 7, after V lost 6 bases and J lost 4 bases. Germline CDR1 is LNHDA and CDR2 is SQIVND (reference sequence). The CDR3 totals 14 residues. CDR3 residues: CASSLPGQGYEQYF. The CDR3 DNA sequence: TGTGCCAGTAGCTTACCGGGACAGGGTTACGAGCAGTACTTC.

CDR3 in amino acids: CASSQGGEAHEQFF. CDR3 nucleotides: TGTGCCAGCAGCCAAGGGGGGGAGGCGCATGAGCAGTTCTTC. The chain carries TRBV4-2 and TRBJ2-1, with TRBD2 as a possible D gene (6 bases). Per germline, CDR1 LGHNA and CDR2 YNFKEQ. The V end was cut by 1 base, the J end by 8 bases, with 12 bases between. The CDR3 is 14 amino acids.

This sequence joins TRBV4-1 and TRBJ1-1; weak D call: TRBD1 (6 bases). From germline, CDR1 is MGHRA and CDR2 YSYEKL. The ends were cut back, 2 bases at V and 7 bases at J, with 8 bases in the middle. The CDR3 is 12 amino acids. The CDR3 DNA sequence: TGCGCCAGCAGCCAAACAGGGTTTGAAGCTTTCTTT. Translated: CASSQTGFEAFF.

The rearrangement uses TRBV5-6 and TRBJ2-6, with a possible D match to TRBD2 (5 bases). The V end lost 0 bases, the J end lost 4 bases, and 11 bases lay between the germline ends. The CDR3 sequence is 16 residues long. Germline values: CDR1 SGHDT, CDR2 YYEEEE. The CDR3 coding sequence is TGTGCCAGCAGCTTGGGTCGGGGTTGGGGGGCCAACGTCCTGACTTTC. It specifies CASSLGRGWGANVLTF. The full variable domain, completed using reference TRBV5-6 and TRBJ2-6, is DAGVTQSPTHLIKTRGQQVTLRCSPKSGHDTVSWYQQALGQGPQFIFQYYEEEERQRGNFPDRFSGHQFPNYSSELNVNALLLGDSALYLCASSLGRGWGANVLTFGAGSRLTVL.

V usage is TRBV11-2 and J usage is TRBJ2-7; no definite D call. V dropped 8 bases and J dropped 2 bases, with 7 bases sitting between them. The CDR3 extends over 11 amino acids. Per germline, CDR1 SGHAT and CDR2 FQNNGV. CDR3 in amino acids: CASSEAYEQYF. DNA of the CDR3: TGTGCCAGCTCCGAGGCCTACGAGCAGTACTTC.

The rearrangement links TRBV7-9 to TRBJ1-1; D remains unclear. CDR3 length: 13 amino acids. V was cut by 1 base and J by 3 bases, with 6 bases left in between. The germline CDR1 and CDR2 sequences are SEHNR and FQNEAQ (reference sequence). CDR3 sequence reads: CASSLVRDTEAFF. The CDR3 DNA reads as TGTGCCAGCAGCTTAGTCCGGGACACTGAAGCTTTCTTT.

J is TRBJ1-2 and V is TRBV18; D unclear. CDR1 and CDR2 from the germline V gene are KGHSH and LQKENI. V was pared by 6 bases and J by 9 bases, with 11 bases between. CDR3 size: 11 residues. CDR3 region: CASSTAESYTF. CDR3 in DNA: TGTGCCAGCTCCACCGCGGAGAGCTACACCTTC.

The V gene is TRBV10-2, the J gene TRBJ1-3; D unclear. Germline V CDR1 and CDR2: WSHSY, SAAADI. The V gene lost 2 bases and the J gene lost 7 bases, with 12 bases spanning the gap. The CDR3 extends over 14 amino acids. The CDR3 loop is CASSEPRGGNTIYF. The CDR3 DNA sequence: TGCGCCAGCAGTGAGCCCCGAGGAGGGAACACCATATATTTT.

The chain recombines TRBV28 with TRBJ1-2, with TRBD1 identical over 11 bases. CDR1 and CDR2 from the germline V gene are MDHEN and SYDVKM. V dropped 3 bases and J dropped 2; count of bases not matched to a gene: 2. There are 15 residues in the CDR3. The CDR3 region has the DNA TGTGCCAGCAGTTTGGGGACAGGGGGAAACTATGGCTACACCTTC. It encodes CASSLGTGGNYGYTF.

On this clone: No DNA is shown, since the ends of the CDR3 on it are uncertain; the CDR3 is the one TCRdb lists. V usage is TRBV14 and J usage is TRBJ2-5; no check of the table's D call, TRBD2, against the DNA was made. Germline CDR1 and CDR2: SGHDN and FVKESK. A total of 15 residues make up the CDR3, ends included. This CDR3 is CASSQDIFGEETQYF.

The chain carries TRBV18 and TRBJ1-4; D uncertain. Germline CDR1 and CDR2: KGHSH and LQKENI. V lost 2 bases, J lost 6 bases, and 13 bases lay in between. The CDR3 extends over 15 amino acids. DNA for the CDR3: TGTGCCAGCTCACCAAACGGGGTTGGTGATGAAAAACTGTTTTTT. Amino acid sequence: CASSPNGVGDEKLFF.

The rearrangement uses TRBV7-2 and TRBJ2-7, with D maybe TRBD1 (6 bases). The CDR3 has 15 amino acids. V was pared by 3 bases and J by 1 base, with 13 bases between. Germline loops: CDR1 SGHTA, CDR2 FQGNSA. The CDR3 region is CASSLGAWGSYEQYF. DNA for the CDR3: TGTGCCAGCAGCTTGGGGGCCTGGGGTTCCTACGAGCAGTACTTC. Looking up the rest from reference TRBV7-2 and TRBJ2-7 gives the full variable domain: GAGVSQSPSNKVTEKGKDVELRCDPISGHTALYWYRQSLGQGLEFLIYFQGNSAPDKSGLPSDRFSAERTGGSVSTLTIQRTQQEDSAVYLCASSLGAWGSYEQYFGPGTRLTVT.

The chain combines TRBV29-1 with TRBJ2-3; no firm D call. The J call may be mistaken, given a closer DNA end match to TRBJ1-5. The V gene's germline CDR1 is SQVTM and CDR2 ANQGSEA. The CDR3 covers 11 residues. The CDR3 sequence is CSVSPSEEQHF. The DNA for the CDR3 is TGCAGCGTATCCCCGTCCGAGGAGCAGCATTTT.

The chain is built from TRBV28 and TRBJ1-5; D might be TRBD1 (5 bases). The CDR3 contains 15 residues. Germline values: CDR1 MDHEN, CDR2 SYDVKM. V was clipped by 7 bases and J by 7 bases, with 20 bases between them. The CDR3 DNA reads TGTGCCAGCACCCGAGCGGGGCCCTTAGGGCAGCCCCAGCATTTT. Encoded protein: CASTRAGPLGQPQHF. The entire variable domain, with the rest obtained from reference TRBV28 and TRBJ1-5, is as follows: DVKVTQSSRYLVKRTGEKVFLECVQDMDHENMFWYRQDPGLGLRLIYFSYDVKMKEKGDIPEGYSVSREKKERFSLILESASTNQTSMYLCASTRAGPLGQPQHFGDGTRLSIL.

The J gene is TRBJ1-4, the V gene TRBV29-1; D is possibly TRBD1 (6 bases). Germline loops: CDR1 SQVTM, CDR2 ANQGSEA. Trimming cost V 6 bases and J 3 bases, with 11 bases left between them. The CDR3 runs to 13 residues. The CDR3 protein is CSVRRQANEKLFF. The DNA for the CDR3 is TGCAGCGTCCGAAGACAGGCTAATGAAAAACTGTTTTTT.

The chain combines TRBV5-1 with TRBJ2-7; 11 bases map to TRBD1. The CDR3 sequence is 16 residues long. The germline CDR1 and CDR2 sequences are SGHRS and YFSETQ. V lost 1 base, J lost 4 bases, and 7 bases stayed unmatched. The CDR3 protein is CASSLTPGQGGYEQYF. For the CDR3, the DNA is TGCGCCAGCAGCTTGACACCGGGACAGGGGGGATACGAGCAGTACTTC.

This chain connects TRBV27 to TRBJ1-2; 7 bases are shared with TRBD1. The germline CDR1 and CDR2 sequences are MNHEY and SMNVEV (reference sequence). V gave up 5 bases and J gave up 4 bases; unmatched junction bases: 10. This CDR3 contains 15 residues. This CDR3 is CASSIDRDTGYGYTF. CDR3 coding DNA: TGTGCCAGCAGTATCGACAGGGATACGGGCTATGGCTACACCTTC.

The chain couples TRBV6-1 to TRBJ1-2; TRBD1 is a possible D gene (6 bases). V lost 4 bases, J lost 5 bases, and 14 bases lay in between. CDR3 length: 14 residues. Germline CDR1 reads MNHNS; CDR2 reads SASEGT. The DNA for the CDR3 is TGTGCCAGCAGTGGGGAAGACAGGCGGTATGGCTACACCTTC. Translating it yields CASSGEDRRYGYTF.

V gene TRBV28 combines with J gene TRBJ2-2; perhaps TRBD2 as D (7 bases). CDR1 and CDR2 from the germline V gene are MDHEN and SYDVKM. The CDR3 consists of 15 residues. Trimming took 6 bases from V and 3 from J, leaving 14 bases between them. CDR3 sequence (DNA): TGTGCCAGCAGGGGGGGGCTCGGGTACACCGGGGAGCTGTTTTTT. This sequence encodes CASRGGLGYTGELFF. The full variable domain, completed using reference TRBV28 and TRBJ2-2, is DVKVTQSSRYLVKRTGEKVFLECVQDMDHENMFWYRQDPGLGLRLIYFSYDVKMKEKGDIPEGYSVSREKKERFSLILESASTNQTSMYLCASRGGLGYTGELFFGEGSRLTVL.

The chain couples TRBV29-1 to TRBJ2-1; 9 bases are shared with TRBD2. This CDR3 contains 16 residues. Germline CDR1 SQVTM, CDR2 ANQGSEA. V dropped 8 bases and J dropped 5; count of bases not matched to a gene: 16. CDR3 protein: CSLSLWPSGNNNEQFF. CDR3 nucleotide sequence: TGCAGCCTATCCTTGTGGCCTAGCGGGAACAACAATGAGCAGTTCTTC.

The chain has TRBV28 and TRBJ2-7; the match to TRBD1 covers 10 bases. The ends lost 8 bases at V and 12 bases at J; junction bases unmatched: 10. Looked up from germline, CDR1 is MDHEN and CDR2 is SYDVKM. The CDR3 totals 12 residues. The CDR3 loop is CASGRDRGGRYF. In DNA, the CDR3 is TGTGCCAGCGGCCGGGACAGGGGAGGCCGGTACTTC.

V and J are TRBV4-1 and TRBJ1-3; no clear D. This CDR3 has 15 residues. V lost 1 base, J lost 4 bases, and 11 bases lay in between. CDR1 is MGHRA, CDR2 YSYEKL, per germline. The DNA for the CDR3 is TGCGCCAGCAGCCAAGGGAGTATCCTCGGAAACACCATATATTTT. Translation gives CASSQGSILGNTIYF.

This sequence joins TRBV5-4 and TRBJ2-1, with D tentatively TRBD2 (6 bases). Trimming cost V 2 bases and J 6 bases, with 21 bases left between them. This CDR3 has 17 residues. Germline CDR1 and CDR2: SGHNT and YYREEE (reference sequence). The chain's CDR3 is CASSLPGTGGIFNEQFF. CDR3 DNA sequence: TGTGCCAGCAGCTTACCGGGGACCGGGGGAATCTTCAATGAGCAGTTCTTC.

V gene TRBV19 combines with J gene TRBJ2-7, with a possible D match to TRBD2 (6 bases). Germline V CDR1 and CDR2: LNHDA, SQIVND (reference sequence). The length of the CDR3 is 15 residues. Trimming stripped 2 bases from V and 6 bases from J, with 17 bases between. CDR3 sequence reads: CASSIIGGKLSEQYF. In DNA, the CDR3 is TGTGCCAGTAGTATAATAGGCGGGAAACTTTCCGAGCAGTACTTC.

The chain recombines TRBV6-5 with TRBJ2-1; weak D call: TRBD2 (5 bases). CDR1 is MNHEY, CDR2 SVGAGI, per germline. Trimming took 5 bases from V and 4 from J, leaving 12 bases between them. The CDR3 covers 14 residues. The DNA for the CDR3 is TGTGCCAGCAGTCTCGAAGCGGAGTACAATGAGCAGTTCTTC. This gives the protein CASSLEAEYNEQFF.